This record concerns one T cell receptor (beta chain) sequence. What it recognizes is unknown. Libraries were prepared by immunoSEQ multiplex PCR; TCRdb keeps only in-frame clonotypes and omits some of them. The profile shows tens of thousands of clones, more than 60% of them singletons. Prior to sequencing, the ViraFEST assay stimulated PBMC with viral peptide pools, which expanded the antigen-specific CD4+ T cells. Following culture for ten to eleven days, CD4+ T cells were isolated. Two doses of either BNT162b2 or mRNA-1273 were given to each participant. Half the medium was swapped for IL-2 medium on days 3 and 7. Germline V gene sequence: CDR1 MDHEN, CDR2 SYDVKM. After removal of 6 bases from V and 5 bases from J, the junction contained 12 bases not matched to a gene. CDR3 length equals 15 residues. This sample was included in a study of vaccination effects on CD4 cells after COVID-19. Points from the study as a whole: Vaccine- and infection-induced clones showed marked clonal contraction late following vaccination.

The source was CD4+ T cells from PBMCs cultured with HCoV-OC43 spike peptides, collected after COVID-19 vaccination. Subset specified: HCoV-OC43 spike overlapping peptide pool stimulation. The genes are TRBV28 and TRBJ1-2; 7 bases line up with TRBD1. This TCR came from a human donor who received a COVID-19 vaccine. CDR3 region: CASREAGTDNYGYTF. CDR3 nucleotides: TGTGCCAGCAGGGAAGCCGGGACAGATAATTATGGCTACACCTTC.